This TCR beta chain was sequenced for a study of cytomegalovirus exposure and HLA in healthy donors. For the study at large: Genetic ancestry analysis placed approximately 79% of the roughly 400 donors that were genotyped in the Caucasian-associated cluster. Study-wide points: Listed as cytomegalovirus-associated were 164 TCR beta chains. Presence/absence analyses supposed approximately even sequencing depth among donors.

CDR3 size: 14 residues. Germline CDR1 reads MNHEY; CDR2 reads SVGAGI. V lost 6 bases and J lost 3; bases outside the gene matches: 3. A multiplex PCR was run with 60 Vbeta primers and 13 Jbeta primers. Assay: immunoSEQ multiplex PCR; the TCRdb copy retains only in-frame clones and omits some. The sample spans under 50,000 clones; the ten largest clones claim 4%. Of note for this clone: Its antigen is still unknown.

The specimen was PBMCs. The sequence was obtained from a male donor in good health and CMV-seronegative. V gene TRBV6-5 combines with J gene TRBJ2-3; 10 positions match TRBD2. This CDR3 reads CASRQAGGTDTQYF. CDR3 sequence (DNA): TGTGCCAGCAGGCAAGCGGGGGGGACAGATACGCAGTATTTT.